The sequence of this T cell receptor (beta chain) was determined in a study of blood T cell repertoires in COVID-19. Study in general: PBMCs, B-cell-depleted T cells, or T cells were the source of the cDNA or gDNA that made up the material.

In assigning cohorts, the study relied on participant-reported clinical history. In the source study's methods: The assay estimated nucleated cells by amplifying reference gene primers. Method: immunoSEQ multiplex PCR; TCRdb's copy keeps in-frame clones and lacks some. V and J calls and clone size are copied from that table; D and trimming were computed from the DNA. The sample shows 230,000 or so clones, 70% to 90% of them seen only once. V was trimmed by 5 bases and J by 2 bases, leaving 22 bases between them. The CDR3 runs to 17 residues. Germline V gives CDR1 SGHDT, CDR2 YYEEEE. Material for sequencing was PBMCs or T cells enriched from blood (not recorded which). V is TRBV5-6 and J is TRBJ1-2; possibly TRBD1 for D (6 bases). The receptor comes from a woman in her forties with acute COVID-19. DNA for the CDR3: TGTGCCAGCAGTCCCTCCGGGGGGGCAGGGGCAAACTATGGCTACACCTTC. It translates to CASSPSGGAGANYGYTF.